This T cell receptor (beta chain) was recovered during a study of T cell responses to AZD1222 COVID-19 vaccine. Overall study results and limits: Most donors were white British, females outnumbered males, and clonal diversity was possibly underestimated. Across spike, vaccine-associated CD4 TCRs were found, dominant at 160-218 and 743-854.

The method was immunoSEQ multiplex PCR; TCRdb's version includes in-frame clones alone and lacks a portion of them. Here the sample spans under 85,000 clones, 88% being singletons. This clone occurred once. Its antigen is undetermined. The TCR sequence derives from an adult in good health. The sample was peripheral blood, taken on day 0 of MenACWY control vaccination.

CDR3 coding DNA: TGCAGTGCTAGTACCCAGGGAAGCGGGTCCAATCAGCCCCAGCATTTT. Its protein product is CSASTQGSGSNQPQHF. V usage is TRBV20-1 and J usage is TRBJ1-5; D may be TRBD1 (5 bases). Deletions cut 3 bases from V and 3 bases from J, with 18 bases between. Germline loops: CDR1 DFQATT, CDR2 SNEGSKA (reference sequence). CDR3 length: 16 residues.